The 14 T cell receptor beta chains below come from one sample, sequenced in a study of spatial heterogeneity in lung cancer. The time point was: sample taken at primary tumor resection. Material for sequencing was whole RNA from tumor, nontumor lung or frozen PBMC, left unsorted. TCRdb used MiXCR to reprocess the 5' RACE reads, holding one entry per CDR3 protein. This table has 26,000 or so distinct CDR3 sequences, roughly 8.4% appearing once. This sample comprised PBMCs, obtained at surgery. These receptors came from a female donor with early-stage non-small cell lung cancer.

This clonotype has a count of ten or more. J is TRBJ2-6 and V is TRBV15; D call uncertain. CDR3 length: 15 amino acids. The germline V and J ends were trimmed by 6 bases and 0 bases, with 9 bases remaining between them. CDR1 LNHNV and CDR2 YYDKDF come from the germline V gene (reference sequence). This CDR3 reads CATRQIPSGANVLTF. In DNA form, the CDR3 reads TGTGCCACCAGGCAGATCCCCTCTGGGGCCAACGTCCTGACTTTC.

This clonotype was seen ten or more times. The genes are TRBV7-9 and TRBJ1-5; D is perhaps TRBD1 (5 bases). There are 13 residues in the CDR3. The V and J ends lost 6 bases and 6 bases respectively, with 12 bases between them. The germline gives CDR1 SEHNR, CDR2 FQNEAQ (reference sequence). The CDR3 reads CASSSMGGQPQHF. Written as DNA, the CDR3 is TGTGCCAGCAGTTCGATGGGGGGTCAGCCCCAGCATTTT.

This chain uses TRBV12-3 or TRBV12-4 with TRBJ2-3; TRBD1 matches 8 bases. The J segment lost 2 bases and the V segment lost 8 bases, leaving 6 bases of the junction unmatched. This CDR3 has 14 amino acids. CDR3 loop: CASSAGGLTDTQYF. The CDR3 DNA follows: TGTGCCAGCTCCGCAGGGGGCCTCACAGATACGCAGTATTTT.

This clonotype showed up just a few times. V and J are TRBV6-6 and TRBJ2-2; the match to TRBD1 covers 7 bases. Germline CDR1 is MNHNY and CDR2 is SVGAGI (reference sequence). V was pared by 8 bases and J by 1 base, with 7 bases of the junction left unmatched. The CDR3 contains 15 residues. CDR3 sequence: CASASGQLNTGELFF. The CDR3 DNA is TGTGCCAGCGCCTCGGGACAGTTGAACACCGGGGAGCTGTTTTTT.

There are many counts of this clonotype. As DNA, the CDR3 is TGCGCCAGCAGCTCCGGGACAGGGAAGACCCAAATAACTGAGCAGTTCTTC. It codes for CASSSGTGKTQITEQFF. The chain couples TRBV5-1 to TRBJ2-1; 9 bases agree with TRBD1. The CDR3 is 17 amino acids. Per germline, CDR1 SGHRS and CDR2 YFSETQ. The junction had 16 bases not matched to a gene; V was cut back by 3 bases and J by 9 bases.

This clonotype was observed at least ten times. V is TRBV19 and J is TRBJ2-1, with 7 bases aligning to TRBD1. The CDR3 length is 14 residues. Trimming removed 9 bases from V and 3 bases from J; junction bases left unmatched: 8. Germline V gene data show CDR1 as LNHDA and CDR2 as SQIVND (reference sequence). The CDR3: CASMLSGGYNEQFF. The CDR3 DNA follows: TGTGCCAGCATGTTGTCAGGGGGCTACAATGAGCAGTTCTTC.

This clonotype was counted ten times or more. DNA of the CDR3: TGCAGTGCTTCCCACCAACCGGGACTAGCAGGGTACGAGCAGTACGTC. This sequence encodes CSASHQPGLAGYEQYV. The chain joins TRBV20-1 to TRBJ2-7, with 9 bases aligning to TRBD2. The CDR3 covers 16 residues. Germline values: CDR1 DFQATT, CDR2 SNEGSKA (reference sequence). V gave up 5 bases and J gave up 4 bases; unmatched junction bases: 15.

This clonotype was observed at least ten times. The rearrangement links TRBV2 to TRBJ1-1, with 7 bases that match TRBD1. This CDR3 spans 14 amino acids. The V and J ends lost 4 bases and 0 bases, in that order; junction bases with no gene match: 2. Germline V CDR1 and CDR2: SNHLY, FYNNEI. Written as DNA, the CDR3 is TGTGCCAGCAGTGCACAGGGGATGAACACTGAAGCTTTCTTT. Its translation is CASSAQGMNTEAFF.

By sample fraction, this clonotype is medium-sized. V usage is TRBV19 and J usage is TRBJ1-1; D perhaps matches TRBD1 (6 bases). The V and J ends lost 4 bases and 4 bases respectively, with 16 bases between them. Germline V gene lookup returns CDR1 LNHDA and CDR2 SQIVND (reference sequence). This CDR3 has 15 amino acids. The CDR3 DNA reads TGTGCCAGTAGTAGGGCAGGGGCCTGGGGCACTGAAGCTTTCTTT. It translates to CASSRAGAWGTEAFF.

This clonotype is classed as medium-sized. This rearrangement joins TRBV25-1 to TRBJ2-7; D perhaps matches TRBD1 (6 bases). The germline V and J ends were trimmed by 2 bases and 5 bases, with 13 bases remaining between them. Germline-derived CDR1 and CDR2 are MGHDK and SYGVNS. The length of the CDR3 is 14 residues. Here the CDR3 DNA reads TGTGCCAGCAGTGAACCCGTCTACAGGGACGAGCAGTACTTC. It is translated as CASSEPVYRDEQYF.

This clonotype occurred many times. The V gene is TRBV12-3 or TRBV12-4, the J gene TRBJ2-1; 7 bases are shared with TRBD1. The CDR3 has 14 residues. The junction had 7 bases not matched to a gene; V was cut back by 5 bases and J by 6 bases. The CDR3 DNA is TGTGCCAGCAGTCGAAACAGGGGAGTCAATGAGCAGTTCTTC. This codes for CASSRNRGVNEQFF.

This clonotype showed up just a few times. The chain combines TRBV28 with TRBJ2-1; D possibly uses TRBD1 or TRBD2 (5 bases each). Germline V CDR1 and CDR2: MDHEN, SYDVKM. Between the trimmed V and J ends, which lost 3 bases and 4 bases, there was a span of 19 bases. The CDR3 runs 17 residues. The CDR3 protein is CASSFYSRGEGYNEQFF. The DNA for the CDR3 is TGTGCCAGCAGTTTCTATTCGAGGGGAGAGGGGTACAATGAGCAGTTCTTC.

This clonotype came up many times. The V and J genes are TRBV12-3 or TRBV12-4 and TRBJ2-7; tentatively, D is TRBD1 or TRBD2 (6 bases each). Between the trimmed V and J ends, which lost 3 bases and 0 bases, there was a span of 12 bases. This CDR3 is 15 amino acids long. The CDR3 DNA sequence: TGTGCCAGCAGTTTCGGGGGCCCGACCTCCTACGAGCAGTACTTC. It translates to CASSFGGPTSYEQYF.

This clonotype was seen a handful of times. The chain joins TRBV29-1 to TRBJ2-5; TRBD1 agrees at 8 bases. The CDR3 is 15 residues long. The germline gives CDR1 SQVTM, CDR2 ANQGSEA. Losses at the gene ends were 5 bases for V and 1 base for J; bases not matched to a gene: 9. The CDR3 bases are TGCAGCGTTCGCAAAGATACAGGGGGCCAAGAGACCCAGTACTTC. This codes for CSVRKDTGGQETQYF.